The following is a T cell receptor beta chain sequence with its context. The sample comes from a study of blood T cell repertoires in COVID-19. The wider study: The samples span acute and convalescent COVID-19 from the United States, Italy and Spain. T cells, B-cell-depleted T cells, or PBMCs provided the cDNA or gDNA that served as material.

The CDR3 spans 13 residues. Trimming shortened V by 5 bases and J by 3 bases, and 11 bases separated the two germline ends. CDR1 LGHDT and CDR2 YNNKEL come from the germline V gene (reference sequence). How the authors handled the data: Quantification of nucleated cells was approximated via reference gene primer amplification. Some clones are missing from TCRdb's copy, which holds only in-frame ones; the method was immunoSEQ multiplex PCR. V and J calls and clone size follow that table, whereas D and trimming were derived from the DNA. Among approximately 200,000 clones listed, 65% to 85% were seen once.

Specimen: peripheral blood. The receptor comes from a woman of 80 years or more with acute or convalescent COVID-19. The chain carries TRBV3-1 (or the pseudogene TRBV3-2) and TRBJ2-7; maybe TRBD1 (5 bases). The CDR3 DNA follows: TGTGCCAGCAGCTATCAAGACAGCTACGAGCAGTACTTC. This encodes CASSYQDSYEQYF.